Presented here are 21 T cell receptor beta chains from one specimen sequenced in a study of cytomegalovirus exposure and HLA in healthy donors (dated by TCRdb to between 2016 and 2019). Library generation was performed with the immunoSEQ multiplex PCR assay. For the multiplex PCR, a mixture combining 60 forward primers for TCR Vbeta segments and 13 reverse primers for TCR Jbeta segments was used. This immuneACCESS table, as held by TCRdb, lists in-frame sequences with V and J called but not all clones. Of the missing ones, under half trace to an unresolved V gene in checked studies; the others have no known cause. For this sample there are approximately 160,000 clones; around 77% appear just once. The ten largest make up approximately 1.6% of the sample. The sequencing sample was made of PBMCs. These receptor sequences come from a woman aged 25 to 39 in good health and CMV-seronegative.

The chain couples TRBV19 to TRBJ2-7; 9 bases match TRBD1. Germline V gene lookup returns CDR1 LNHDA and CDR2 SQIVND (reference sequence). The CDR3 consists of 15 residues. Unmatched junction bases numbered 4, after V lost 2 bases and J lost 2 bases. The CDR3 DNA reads TGTGCCAGTAGTATATCACAGGGGGCAACCTACGAGCAGTACTTC. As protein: CASSISQGATYEQYF.

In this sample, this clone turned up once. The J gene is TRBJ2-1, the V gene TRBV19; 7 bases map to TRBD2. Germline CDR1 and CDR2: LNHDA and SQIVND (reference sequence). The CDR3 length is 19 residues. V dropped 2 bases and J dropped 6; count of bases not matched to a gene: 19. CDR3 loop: CASSIYSYGGGRAANEQFF. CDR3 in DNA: TGTGCCAGTAGTATATATTCCTATGGGGGGGGGAGGGCCGCCAATGAGCAGTTCTTC.

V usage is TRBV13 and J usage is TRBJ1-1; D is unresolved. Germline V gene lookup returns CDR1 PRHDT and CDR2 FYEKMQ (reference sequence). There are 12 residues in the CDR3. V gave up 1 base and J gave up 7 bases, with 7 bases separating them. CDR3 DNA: TGTGCCAGCAGCTTAGTAGTCAATGAAGCTTTCTTT. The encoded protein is CASSLVVNEAFF.

Here the CDR3 reads CASSLVGRVYEQFF. The CDR3 DNA follows: TGTGCCAGCAGCTTAGTCGGGAGAGTCTATGAGCAGTTCTTC. The chain uses TRBV5-4 and TRBJ2-1; TRBD2 might be the D (6 bases). The CDR3 totals 14 residues. V lost 2 bases and J lost 8, with 14 bases in between. Per germline, CDR1 SGHNT and CDR2 YYREEE (reference sequence).

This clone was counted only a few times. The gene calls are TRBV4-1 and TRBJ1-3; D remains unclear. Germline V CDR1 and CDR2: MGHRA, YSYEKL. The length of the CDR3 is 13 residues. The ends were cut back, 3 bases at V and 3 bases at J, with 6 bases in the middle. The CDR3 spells CASSQGSGNTIYF. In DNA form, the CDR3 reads TGCGCCAGCAGCCAGGGGAGTGGAAACACCATATATTTT.

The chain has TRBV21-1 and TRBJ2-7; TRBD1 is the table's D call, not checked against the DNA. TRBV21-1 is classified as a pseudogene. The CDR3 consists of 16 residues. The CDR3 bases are TGTGCCAGCAGCAAAGTAAAGGACAGGGGGCCGGGCGAGCAGTACTTC. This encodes CASSKVKDRGPGEQYF.

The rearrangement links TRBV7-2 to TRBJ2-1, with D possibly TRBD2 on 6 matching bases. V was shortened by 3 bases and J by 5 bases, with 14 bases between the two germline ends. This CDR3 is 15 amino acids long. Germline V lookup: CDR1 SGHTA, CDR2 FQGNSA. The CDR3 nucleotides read TGTGCCAGCAGCTTGCCACGACGGGGGAACAATGAGCAGTTCTTC. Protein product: CASSLPRRGNNEQFF.

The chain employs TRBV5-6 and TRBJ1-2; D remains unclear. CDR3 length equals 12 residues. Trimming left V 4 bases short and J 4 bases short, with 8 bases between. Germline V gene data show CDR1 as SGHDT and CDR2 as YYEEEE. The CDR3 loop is CASSPFPYGYTF. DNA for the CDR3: TGTGCCAGCAGCCCTTTCCCCTATGGCTACACCTTC. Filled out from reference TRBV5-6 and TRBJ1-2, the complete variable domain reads DAGVTQSPTHLIKTRGQQVTLRCSPKSGHDTVSWYQQALGQGPQFIFQYYEEEERQRGNFPDRFSGHQFPNYSSELNVNALLLGDSALYLCASSPFPYGYTFGSGTRLTVV.

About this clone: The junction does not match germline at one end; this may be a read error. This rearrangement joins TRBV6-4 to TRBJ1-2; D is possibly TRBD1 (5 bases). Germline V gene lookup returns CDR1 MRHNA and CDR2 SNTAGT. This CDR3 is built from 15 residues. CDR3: CASSVNPTANYGYPF. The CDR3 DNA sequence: TGTGCCAGCAGTGTCAACCCGACAGCTAACTATGGCTACCCCTTC.

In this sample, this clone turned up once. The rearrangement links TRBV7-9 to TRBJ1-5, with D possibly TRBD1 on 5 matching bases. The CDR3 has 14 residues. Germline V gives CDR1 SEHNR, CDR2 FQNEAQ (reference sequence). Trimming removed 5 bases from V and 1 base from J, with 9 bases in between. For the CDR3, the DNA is TGTGCCAGCAGCACAAGGGGCAGCAATCAGCCCCAGCATTTT. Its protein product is CASSTRGSNQPQHF.

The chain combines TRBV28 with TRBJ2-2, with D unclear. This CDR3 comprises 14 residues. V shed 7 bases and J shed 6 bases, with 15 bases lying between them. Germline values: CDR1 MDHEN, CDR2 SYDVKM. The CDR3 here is CASTLLDRAGELFF. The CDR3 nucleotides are TGTGCCAGCACCCTACTTGATCGAGCCGGGGAGCTGTTTTTT.

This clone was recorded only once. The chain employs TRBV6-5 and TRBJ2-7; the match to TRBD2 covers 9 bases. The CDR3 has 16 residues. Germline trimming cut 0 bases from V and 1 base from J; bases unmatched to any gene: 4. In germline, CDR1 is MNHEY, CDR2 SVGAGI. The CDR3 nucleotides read TGTGCCAGCAGTTACTCGGCTAGCGGGGTTTCCTACGAGCAGTACTTC. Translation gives CASSYSASGVSYEQYF.

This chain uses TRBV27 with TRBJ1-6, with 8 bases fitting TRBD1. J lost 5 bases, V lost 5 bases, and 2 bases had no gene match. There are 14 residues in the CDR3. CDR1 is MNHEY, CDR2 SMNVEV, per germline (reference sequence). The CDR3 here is CASSLGQDNSPLHF. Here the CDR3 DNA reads TGTGCCAGCAGTCTGGGACAGGATAATTCACCCCTCCACTTT.

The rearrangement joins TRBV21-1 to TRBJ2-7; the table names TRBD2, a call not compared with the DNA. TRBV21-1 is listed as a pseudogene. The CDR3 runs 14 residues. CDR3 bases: TGTGCCAGCAGCAAAGGGACTAGCTCCTACGAGCAGTACTTC. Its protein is CASSKGTSSYEQYF.

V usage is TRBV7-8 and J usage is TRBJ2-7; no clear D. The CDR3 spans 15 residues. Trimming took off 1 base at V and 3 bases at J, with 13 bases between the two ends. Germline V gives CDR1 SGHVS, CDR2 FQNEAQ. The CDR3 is CASSLVRGSRYEQYF. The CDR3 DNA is TGTGCCAGCAGCTTAGTTCGCGGATCTCGCTACGAGCAGTACTTC.

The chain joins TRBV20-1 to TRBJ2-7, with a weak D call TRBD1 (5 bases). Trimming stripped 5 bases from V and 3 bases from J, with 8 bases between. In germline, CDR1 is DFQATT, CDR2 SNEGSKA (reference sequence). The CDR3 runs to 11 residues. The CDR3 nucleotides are TGCAGTGCTTCCGACAGCTACGAGCAGTACTTC. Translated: CSASDSYEQYF.

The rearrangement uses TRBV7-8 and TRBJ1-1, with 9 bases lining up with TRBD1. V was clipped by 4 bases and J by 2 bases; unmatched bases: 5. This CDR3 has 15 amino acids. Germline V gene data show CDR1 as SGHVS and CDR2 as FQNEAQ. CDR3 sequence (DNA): TGTGCCAGCAGCTACGACAGGGGGTCCAACACTGAAGCTTTCTTT. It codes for CASSYDRGSNTEAFF.

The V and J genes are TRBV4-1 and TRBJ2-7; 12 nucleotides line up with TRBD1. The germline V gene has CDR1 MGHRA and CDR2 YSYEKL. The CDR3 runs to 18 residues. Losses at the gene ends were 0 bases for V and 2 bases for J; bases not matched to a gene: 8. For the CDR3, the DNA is TGCGCCAGCAGCCAAGATACCGGGACAGGGGGCTACGCCTACGAGCAGTACTTC. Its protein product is CASSQDTGTGGYAYEQYF.

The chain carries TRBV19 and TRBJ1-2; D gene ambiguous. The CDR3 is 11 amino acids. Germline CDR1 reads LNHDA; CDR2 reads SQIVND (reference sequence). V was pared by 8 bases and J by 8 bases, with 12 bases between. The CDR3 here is CASGGRRGYTF. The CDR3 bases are TGTGCCAGTGGAGGGCGAAGAGGCTACACCTTC.

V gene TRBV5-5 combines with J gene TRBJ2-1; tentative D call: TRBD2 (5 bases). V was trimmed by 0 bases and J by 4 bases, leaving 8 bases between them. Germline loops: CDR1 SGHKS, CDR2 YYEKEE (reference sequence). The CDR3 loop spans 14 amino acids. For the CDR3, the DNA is TGTGCCAGCAGCTTGGATCCGGGATACAATGAGCAGTTCTTC. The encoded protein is CASSLDPGYNEQFF.

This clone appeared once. CDR3 nucleotide sequence: TGTGCCAGCAGCGTAGGGAGGGGCTTTGACACTGAAGCTTTCTTT. This sequence encodes CASSVGRGFDTEAFF. This sequence joins TRBV9 and TRBJ1-1; a possible D gene is TRBD1 (5 bases). The CDR3 contains 15 residues. The germline CDR1 and CDR2 sequences are SGDLS and YYNGEE. V was clipped by 0 bases and J by 3 bases, with 12 bases between them.